The rows below give T cell receptor beta chains drawn from one sample of a study of blood T cell repertoires in COVID-19. Libraries were prepared by immunoSEQ multiplex PCR; TCRdb keeps only in-frame clonotypes and omits some of them. Among some 12,000 clones listed, about four fifths were seen once. The sequenced sample consisted of peripheral blood. The receptors derive from a woman aged 55-69 years with acute or convalescent COVID-19. CDR3s include the opening cysteine and the closing phenylalanine or tryptophan. The order of the fields is V gene, clone size, D gene, J gene, CDR3 protein, CDR3 DNA. D genes are given only for firm matches. A row's size may be missing; if present it is once, few, many or a size class.

V gene: TRBV7-9; clone size: -; D gene: -; J gene: TRBJ1-1; CDR3 protein: CASSQGVRTPNTEAFF; CDR3 DNA: TGTGCCAGCAGCCAAGGGGTTCGGACACCGAACACTGAAGCTTTCTTT
V gene: TRBV2; clone size: -; D gene: -; J gene: TRBJ2-3; CDR3 protein: CASSVARLDTQYF; CDR3 DNA: TGTGCCAGCAGTGTGGCCAGATTAGATACGCAGTATTTT
V gene: TRBV4-1; clone size: few; D gene: TRBD1; J gene: TRBJ1-6; CDR3 protein: CASSQSMGTGNSPLHF; CDR3 DNA: TGCGCCAGCAGCCAGTCTATGGGGACAGGGAATTCACCCCTCCACTTT
V gene: TRBV5-5; clone size: -; D gene: TRBD2; J gene: TRBJ2-1; CDR3 protein: CASSFGASGGIDEQFF; CDR3 DNA: TGTGCCAGCAGCTTCGGCGCCAGCGGGGGTATTGATGAGCAGTTCTTC
V gene: TRBV5-1; clone size: -; D gene: TRBD2; J gene: TRBJ2-3; CDR3 protein: CASSARLAGSTDTQYF; CDR3 DNA: TGCGCCAGCAGCGCACGACTAGCGGGGAGCACAGATACGCAGTATTTT
V gene: TRBV12-3/TRBV12-4; clone size: few; D gene: -; J gene: TRBJ1-2; CDR3 protein: CASSRGGSYGYTF; CDR3 DNA: TGTGCCAGCAGCCGAGGTGGGAGCTATGGCTACACCTTC
V gene: TRBV5-4; clone size: -; D gene: -; J gene: TRBJ2-5; CDR3 protein: CASSPYADRPETQYF; CDR3 DNA: TGTGCCAGCAGCCCGTATGCGGATCGGCCGGAGACCCAGTACTTC
V gene: TRBV7-2; clone size: -; D gene: -; J gene: TRBJ1-5; CDR3 protein: CASSSGGNQPQHF; CDR3 DNA: TGTGCCAGCAGCTCAGGGGGCAATCAGCCCCAGCATTTT
V gene: TRBV18; clone size: -; D gene: TRBD1; J gene: TRBJ1-1; CDR3 protein: CASSPGTGGLSTEAFF; CDR3 DNA: TGTGCCAGCTCACCTGGGACAGGGGGATTGAGCACTGAAGCTTTCTTT
V gene: TRBV19; clone size: few; D gene: -; J gene: TRBJ1-2; CDR3 protein: CASTVLQGDGYTF; CDR3 DNA: TGTGCCAGTACCGTTTTACAGGGAGACGGCTACACCTTC
V gene: TRBV6-2/TRBV6-3; clone size: -; D gene: TRBD1; J gene: TRBJ1-1; CDR3 protein: CASSWDLRTGGLNTEAFF; CDR3 DNA: TGTGCCAGCAGTTGGGACTTGAGGACAGGGGGTTTGAACACTGAAGCTTTCTTT
V gene: TRBV7-9; clone size: few; D gene: -; J gene: TRBJ2-3; CDR3 protein: CASSLVGSTDTQYF; CDR3 DNA: TGTGCCAGCAGCTTAGTTGGCAGCACAGATACGCAGTATTTT
V gene: TRBV30; clone size: -; D gene: -; J gene: TRBJ1-2; CDR3 protein: CAWSAPPNYGYTF; CDR3 DNA: TGTGCCTGGAGTGCCCCTCCTAACTATGGCTACACCTTC